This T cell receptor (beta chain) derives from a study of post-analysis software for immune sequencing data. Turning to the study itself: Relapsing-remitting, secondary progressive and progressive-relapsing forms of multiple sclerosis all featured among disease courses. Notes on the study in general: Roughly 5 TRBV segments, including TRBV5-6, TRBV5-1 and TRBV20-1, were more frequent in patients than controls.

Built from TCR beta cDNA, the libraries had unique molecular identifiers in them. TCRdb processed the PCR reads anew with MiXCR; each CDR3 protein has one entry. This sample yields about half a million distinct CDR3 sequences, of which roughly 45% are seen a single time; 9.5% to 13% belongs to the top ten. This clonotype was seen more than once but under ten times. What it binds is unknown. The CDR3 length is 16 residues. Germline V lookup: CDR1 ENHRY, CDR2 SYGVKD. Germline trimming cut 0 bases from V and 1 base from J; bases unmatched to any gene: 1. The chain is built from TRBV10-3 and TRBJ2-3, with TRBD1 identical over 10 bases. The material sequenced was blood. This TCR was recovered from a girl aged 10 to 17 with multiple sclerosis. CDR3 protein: CAISESGTGGTDTQYF. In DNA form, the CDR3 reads TGTGCCATCAGTGAGTCCGGGACAGGGGGCACAGATACGCAGTATTTT.